The 29 T cell receptor beta chains listed next were all sequenced from one sample in a study of blood T cell repertoires in COVID-19. Clones were sequenced by immunoSEQ multiplex PCR, and TCRdb holds only the in-frame ones, with some missing. The data hold some 130,000 clones, with 70% to 90% observed a single time. The sequenced sample consisted of peripheral blood. These receptors were collected from a man in his fifties with acute or convalescent COVID-19.

The chain employs TRBV9 and TRBJ1-1; D ambiguous. The V end lost 4 bases, the J end lost 1 base, and 11 bases lay between the germline ends. The CDR3 consists of 14 residues. The germline V gene has CDR1 SGDLS and CDR2 YYNGEE. The CDR3 loop is CASSPGVSNTEAFF. The DNA of the CDR3 is TGTGCCAGCAGCCCAGGCGTTTCGAACACTGAAGCTTTCTTT. The full variable domain, rest sourced from reference TRBV9 and TRBJ1-1, is DSGVTQTPKHLITATGQRVTLRCSPRSGDLSVYWYQQSLDQGLQFLIQYYNGEERAKGNILERFSAQQFPDLHSELNLSSLELGDSALYFCASSPGVSNTEAFFGQGTRLTVV.

For the CDR3, the DNA is TGTGCCAGCAGCGTAGGTCGACGGGGGTCAACTAATGAAAAACTGTTTTTT. Its protein product is CASSVGRRGSTNEKLFF. The chain employs TRBV9 and TRBJ1-4, with D possibly TRBD1 on 5 matching bases. This CDR3 region has 17 residues. CDR1 is SGDLS, CDR2 YYNGEE, per germline. V dropped 0 bases and J dropped 0 bases, with 12 bases sitting between them.

The CDR3, as DNA: TGCGCCAGCGACGACCCGCAGGCGGGGAACACTGAAGCTTTCTTT. This gives the protein CASDDPQAGNTEAFF. The chain combines TRBV5-1 with TRBJ1-1; D is uncertain. V was cut by 7 bases and J by 1 base, with 17 bases left in between. This CDR3 region has 15 residues. Per germline, CDR1 SGHRS and CDR2 YFSETQ.

The chain employs TRBV28 and TRBJ1-1, with 8 bases that match TRBD1. Germline lookup yields CDR1 MDHEN and CDR2 SYDVKM. V lost 6 bases and J lost 11; bases outside the gene matches: 8. The CDR3 covers 12 residues. CDR3 residues: CASRGNRGWAFF. The DNA for the CDR3 is TGTGCCAGCAGGGGTAACAGGGGGTGGGCTTTCTTT.

This chain joins TRBV28 and TRBJ1-2; tentative D call: TRBD1 (6 bases). Germline CDR1 MDHEN, CDR2 SYDVKM. Trimming cost V 5 bases and J 3 bases, with 13 bases left between them. This CDR3 contains 14 residues. As DNA, the CDR3 is TGTGCCAGCAGTGTAAGGGGGGGGTACTATGGCTACACCTTC. It codes for CASSVRGGYYGYTF.

This chain links TRBV7-9 with TRBJ2-1; 9 bases line up with TRBD2. The germline V gene encodes CDR1 SEHNR and CDR2 FQNEAQ (reference sequence). This CDR3 region has 17 residues. Unmatched junction bases numbered 13, after V lost 5 bases and J lost 5 bases. The CDR3 DNA reads as TGTGCCAGCAGCGCGACAAACTGGACTAGCGCAGACAATGAGCAGTTCTTC. Translating it yields CASSATNWTSADNEQFF.

The V gene is TRBV27, the J gene TRBJ2-1, with TRBD1 identical over 7 bases. CDR1 and CDR2 from the germline V gene are MNHEY and SMNVEV (reference sequence). There are 15 residues in the CDR3. V lost 5 bases and J lost 4; bases outside the gene matches: 8. CDR3 DNA sequence: TGTGCCAGCAGTAGACGGGACAGAATTTACAATGAGCAGTTCTTC. Translation: CASSRRDRIYNEQFF.

This chain uses TRBV10-3 with TRBJ2-7, with unresolved D. With 2 bases removed from V and 4 bases from J, the gap between germline ends came to 12 bases. CDR1 and CDR2 from the germline V gene are ENHRY and SYGVKD. This CDR3 is 14 amino acids long. The DNA for the CDR3 is TGTGCCATCAGTGAGAAATCAGAACTATACGAGCAGTACTTC. Its protein is CAISEKSELYEQYF.

The chain has TRBV2 and TRBJ1-4; D unresolved. The CDR3 length is 16 residues. Germline CDR1 SNHLY, CDR2 FYNNEI. Trimming cost V 3 bases and J 0 bases, with 11 bases left between them. The CDR3: CASSEMSPATNEKLFF. CDR3 nucleotide sequence: TGTGCCAGCAGTGAGATGTCACCAGCAACTAATGAAAAACTGTTTTTT.

The chain employs TRBV5-6 and TRBJ1-1, with 7 bases matching TRBD1. V gave up 4 bases and J gave up 1 base; unmatched junction bases: 7. The CDR3 is 15 residues long. Germline CDR1 and CDR2: SGHDT and YYEEEE. CDR3: CASSLLGTANTEAFF. CDR3 DNA: TGTGCCAGCAGCCTCTTGGGGACAGCGAACACTGAAGCTTTCTTT.

Here the CDR3 reads CASSDYSGRGSYEQYF. In nucleotides, the CDR3 is TGTGCCAGCAGTGACTATAGCGGGAGAGGATCCTACGAGCAGTACTTC. The gene calls are TRBV6-1 and TRBJ2-7; 9 bases align to TRBD2. The germline CDR1 and CDR2 sequences are MNHNS and SASEGT. CDR3 length equals 16 residues. Germline trimming cut 3 bases from V and 1 base from J; bases unmatched to any gene: 7.

The chain uses TRBV2 and TRBJ1-2; 8 nucleotides match TRBD1. The CDR3 sequence is 13 residues long. Trimming took 6 bases from V and 6 from J; bases not matched to a gene: 6. CDR1 SNHLY and CDR2 FYNNEI come from the germline V gene. The CDR3 is CASSEDRADGYTF. In DNA form, the CDR3 reads TGTGCCAGCAGCGAGGACAGGGCGGATGGCTACACCTTC.

This chain uses TRBV19 with TRBJ1-1; D might be TRBD1 (5 bases). Trimming removed 7 bases from V and 4 bases from J, with 16 bases in between. The CDR3 extends over 14 amino acids. Germline CDR1 is LNHDA and CDR2 is SQIVND (reference sequence). CDR3 sequence reads: CASILHGGFTEAFF. DNA of the CDR3: TGTGCCAGTATCCTTCACGGGGGGTTCACTGAAGCTTTCTTT. Supplemented by reference TRBV19 and TRBJ1-1, the full variable domain reads DGGITQSPKYLFRKEGQNVTLSCEQNLNHDAMYWYRQDPGQGLRLIYYSQIVNDFQKGDIAEGYSVSREKKESFPLTVTSAQKNPTAFYLCASILHGGFTEAFFGQGTRLTVV.

The gene calls are TRBV29-1 and TRBJ1-2; perhaps TRBD1 as D (6 bases). Trimming stripped 1 base from V and 4 bases from J, with 7 bases between. CDR1 and CDR2 (germline): SQVTM, ANQGSEA. The CDR3 is 12 amino acids. CDR3 nucleotides: TGCAGCGTTGAAGCGGACAGCTATGGCTACACCTTC. Residues: CSVEADSYGYTF. Based on the CDR3 plus reference TRBV29-1 and TRBJ1-2, the full variable domain is SAVISQKPSRDICQRGTSLTIQCQVDSQVTMMFWYRQQPGQSLTLIATANQGSEATYESGFVIDKFPISRPNLTFSTLTVSNMSPEDSSIYLCSVEADSYGYTFGSGTRLTVV.

This clone has only one observation. V gene TRBV14 combines with J gene TRBJ1-5; no definite D call. V was clipped by 1 base and J by 6 bases, with 7 bases between them. The CDR3 length is 13 residues. In germline, CDR1 is SGHDN, CDR2 FVKESK. CDR3 protein: CASSQGAGQPQHF. As DNA, the CDR3 is TGTGCCAGCAGCCAAGGTGCAGGTCAGCCCCAGCATTTT. The complete variable domain, with remaining parts taken from reference TRBV14 and TRBJ1-5, reads EAGVTQFPSHSVIEKGQTVTLRCDPISGHDNLYWYRRVMGKEIKFLLHFVKESKQDESGMPNNRFLAERTGGTYSTLKVQPAELEDSGVYFCASSQGAGQPQHFGDGTRLSIL.

J is TRBJ1-2 and V is TRBV27; perhaps TRBD1 as D (5 bases). The CDR3 sequence is 15 residues long. The germline V and J ends were trimmed by 8 bases and 0 bases, with 16 bases remaining between them. The germline V gene encodes CDR1 MNHEY and CDR2 SMNVEV (reference sequence). The CDR3 is CASAKGGATNYGYTF. The CDR3 nucleotides read TGTGCCAGCGCCAAGGGAGGGGCGACTAACTATGGCTACACCTTC.

The rearrangement joins TRBV2 to TRBJ1-2, with TRBD1 matching 8 bases. CDR1 is SNHLY, CDR2 FYNNEI, per germline. With V trimmed by 3 bases and J by 3 bases, 3 bases remained unmatched. The CDR3 contains 14 residues. As DNA, the CDR3 is TGTGCCAGCAGTGAGGACAGGGTTTACTATGGCTACACCTTC. This sequence encodes CASSEDRVYYGYTF. The variable domain in full, completed from reference TRBV2 and TRBJ1-2, reads EPEVTQTPSHQVTQMGQEVILRCVPISNHLYFYWYRQILGQKVEFLVSFYNNEISEKSEIFDDQFSVERPDGSNFTLKIRSTKLEDSAMYFCASSEDRVYYGYTFGSGTRLTVV.

This sequence joins TRBV27 and TRBJ1-1; a possible D gene is TRBD1 (5 bases). The germline V gene has CDR1 MNHEY and CDR2 SMNVEV (reference sequence). The CDR3 is made up of 14 amino acids. The V end lost 6 bases, the J end lost 1 base, and 12 bases lay between the germline ends. Here the CDR3 DNA reads TGTGCCAGCAGGTGGGGCGGGGCGAACACTGAAGCTTTCTTT. Protein sequence: CASRWGGANTEAFF.

The rearrangement joins TRBV21-1 to TRBJ1-1; whether TRBD1, the table's D call, matches the DNA was not checked. TRBV21-1 corresponds to a pseudogene. CDR3 length: 16 amino acids. The CDR3 loop reads CASSKSWDRENAEAFF. The CDR3 DNA follows: TGTGCCAGCAGCAAATCCTGGGACAGGGAAAACGCTGAAGCTTTCTTT.

The chain couples TRBV19 to TRBJ1-5; perhaps TRBD1 as D (5 bases). The V gene lost 7 bases and the J gene lost 5 bases, with 21 bases spanning the gap. CDR3 length equals 16 residues. Germline V lookup: CDR1 LNHDA, CDR2 SQIVND (reference sequence). CDR3 in amino acids: CASTAAGSEGYQPQHF. CDR3 in DNA: TGTGCCAGTACCGCAGCGGGCAGCGAGGGGTATCAGCCCCAGCATTTT.

A few counts support this clone. The DNA of the CDR3 is TGCGCCAGCAGCTGGGGCAGGGTGACAGAAAAACTGTTTTTT. Residues: CASSWGRVTEKLFF. V and J are TRBV5-1 and TRBJ1-4, with D tentatively TRBD1 (5 bases). CDR1 is SGHRS and CDR2 is YFSETQ in the germline V gene. Trimming removed 3 bases at V and 8 bases at J, with 14 bases between. This CDR3 comprises 14 residues. Drawing the rest from reference TRBV5-1 and TRBJ1-4, the complete variable domain is KAGVTQTPRYLIKTRGQQVTLSCSPISGHRSVSWYQQTPGQGLQFLFEYFSETQRNKGNFPGRFSGRQFSNSRSEMNVSTLELGDSALYLCASSWGRVTEKLFFGSGTQLSVL.

This sequence joins TRBV10-2 and TRBJ2-2; D is possibly TRBD2 (5 bases). The CDR3 contains 18 residues. Germline V CDR1 and CDR2: WSHSY, SAAADI. Trimming shortened V by 7 bases and J by 0 bases, and 21 bases separated the two germline ends. In nucleotides, the CDR3 is TGCGCCAGCACGGAAGGACTGGACCTATCCCCGAACACCGGGGAGCTGTTTTTT. It encodes CASTEGLDLSPNTGELFF.

V gene TRBV20-1 combines with J gene TRBJ1-1; TRBD1 might be the D (5 bases). CDR3 length: 11 amino acids. CDR1 is DFQATT, CDR2 SNEGSKA, per germline (reference sequence). CDR3 residues: CSIAGETEAFF. The CDR3 bases are TGCTCTATTGCGGGGGAGACTGAAGCTTTCTTT.

The chain uses TRBV29-1 and TRBJ1-1, with TRBD1 as a possible D gene (5 bases). CDR1 and CDR2 from the germline V gene are SQVTM and ANQGSEA. The CDR3 spans 13 residues. V lost 5 bases to trimming and J lost 6 bases, with 16 bases between them. The chain's CDR3 is CSVYGTYIPEAFF. CDR3 coding DNA: TGCAGCGTTTATGGGACTTACATCCCTGAAGCTTTCTTT.

The chain recombines TRBV19 with TRBJ1-2; D unclear. The CDR3 spans 10 residues. V was cut by 5 bases and J by 8 bases, with 6 bases left in between. Germline CDR1 is LNHDA and CDR2 is SQIVND (reference sequence). CDR3 protein: CASSREGYTF. As DNA, the CDR3 is TGTGCCAGTAGTCGTGAGGGCTACACCTTC.

This clone has more than one count but fewer than ten. V and J are TRBV4-1 and TRBJ1-5; D might be TRBD1 (6 bases). CDR1 is MGHRA, CDR2 YSYEKL, per germline. Trimming left V 1 base short and J 5 bases short, with 9 bases between. This CDR3 is built from 14 residues. The CDR3 nucleotides read TGCGCCAGCAGCCAAGGAGGGGGTTATCAGCCCCAGCATTTT. This translates into CASSQGGGYQPQHF.

There are a few counts of this clone. The chain couples TRBV5-6 to TRBJ1-4; 7 bases align to TRBD1. The CDR3 extends over 15 amino acids. The V segment lost 1 base and the J segment 4 bases; nucleotides outside the gene matches: 4. CDR1 is SGHDT, CDR2 YYEEEE, per germline. The CDR3 DNA follows: TGTGCCAGCAGCTTGAGGGGACAGAGTAATGAAAAACTGTTTTTT. It is translated as CASSLRGQSNEKLFF. Complete variable domain (other parts from reference TRBV5-6 and TRBJ1-4): DAGVTQSPTHLIKTRGQQVTLRCSPKSGHDTVSWYQQALGQGPQFIFQYYEEEERQRGNFPDRFSGHQFPNYSSELNVNALLLGDSALYLCASSLRGQSNEKLFFGSGTQLSVL.

V gene TRBV29-1 combines with J gene TRBJ2-3; D is perhaps TRBD2 (5 bases). Germline CDR1 is SQVTM and CDR2 is ANQGSEA. V dropped 5 bases and J dropped 3 bases, with 12 bases sitting between them. The CDR3 spans 13 residues. The CDR3 nucleotides are TGCAGCGTTACTAACACGGGGACAGATACGCAGTATTTT. As protein: CSVTNTGTDTQYF.

The sample holds one count of this clone. The chain employs TRBV6-5 and TRBJ1-2, with TRBD1 matching 8 bases. Germline V gene lookup returns CDR1 MNHEY and CDR2 SVGAGI. This CDR3 has 15 amino acids. The V segment lost 0 bases and the J segment 7 bases; nucleotides outside the gene matches: 7. CDR3 in amino acids: CASSYSPGGVGGYTF. DNA of the CDR3: TGTGCCAGCAGTTACTCACCAGGGGGCGTGGGTGGCTACACCTTC.